The entry that follows covers one TCR beta chain sequence. Antigen specificity is unknown. This sample was included in a study of cytomegalovirus exposure and HLA in healthy donors. Amplification used 60 Vbeta primers and 13 Jbeta primers. The protocol was immunoSEQ multiplex PCR, while the TCRdb copy is restricted to in-frame clones and leaves out a portion. This table holds about 140,000 clones, about 70% found once. The study's findings and limits: Later on, a genetic analysis was performed. It linked a missense variant in DCLRE1C with V- and J-gene trimming of TCR beta. According to a later analysis, most TCR beta chains associated with CMV appeared HLA-restricted.

This CDR3 contains 13 residues. Trimming took 4 bases from V and 7 from J, leaving 13 bases between them. The germline V gene has CDR1 SEHNR and CDR2 FQNEAQ (reference sequence). This sequence joins TRBV7-9 and TRBJ1-1; D unresolved. The TCR was taken from a middle-aged man in good health and CMV-seronegative. The sample was PBMCs. For the CDR3, the DNA is TGTGCCAGCAGCTGGACTCGGGCGGATGAAGCTTTCTTT. Amino acid sequence: CASSWTRADEAFF.